The entry that follows covers one TCR beta chain sequence. No antigen is known for it. Sequencing used immunoSEQ multiplex PCR; TCRdb keeps in-frame clones, though not all of them. The sample lists tens of thousands of clones, 65% to 80% occurring once. The germline gives CDR1 MNHEY, CDR2 SVGAGI. The ends were cut back, 6 bases at V and 1 base at J, with 13 bases in the middle. The CDR3 runs to 15 residues. The sample originates from a study of radiotherapy plus CTLA-4 blockade in lung cancer. About the study: Disease control reached 30% to 35%, with objective responses in roughly 17%. Points from the study as a whole: The authors reported that early blood T cell clone dynamics, with interferon-beta, best predicted response. Blood TCR clones of tumor origin expanded after radiotherapy plus ipilimumab.

CTLA-4 blockade with ipilimumab, together with focal radiation, was given to patients with chemo-refractory metastatic non-small-cell lung cancer. The sample consisted of peripheral blood, taken from a patient treated with radiotherapy plus ipilimumab. J is TRBJ1-5 and V is TRBV6-5; D not certain. The source of this sequence is a human donor with non-small cell lung cancer who had stable disease on radiotherapy plus ipilimumab. As DNA, the CDR3 is TGTGCCAGCAGGCCATTCTCAGGCAGCAATCAGCCCCAGCATTTT. Translation gives CASRPFSGSNQPQHF.